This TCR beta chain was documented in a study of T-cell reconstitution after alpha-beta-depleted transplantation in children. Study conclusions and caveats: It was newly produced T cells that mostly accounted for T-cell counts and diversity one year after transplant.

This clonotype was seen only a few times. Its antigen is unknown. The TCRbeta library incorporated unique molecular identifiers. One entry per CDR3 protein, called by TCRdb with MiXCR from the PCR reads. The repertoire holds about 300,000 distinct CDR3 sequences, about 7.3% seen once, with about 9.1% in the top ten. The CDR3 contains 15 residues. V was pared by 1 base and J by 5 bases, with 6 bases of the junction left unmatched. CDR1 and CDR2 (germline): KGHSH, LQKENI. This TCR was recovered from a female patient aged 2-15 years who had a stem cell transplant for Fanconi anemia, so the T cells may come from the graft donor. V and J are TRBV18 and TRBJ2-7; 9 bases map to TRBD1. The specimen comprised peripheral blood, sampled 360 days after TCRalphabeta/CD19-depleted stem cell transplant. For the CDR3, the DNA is TGTGCCAGCTCACCACTTTCCGGGACAGGGCACGAGCAGTACTTC. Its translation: CASSPLSGTGHEQYF.